This T cell receptor (beta chain) comes out of a study of T cells after posttransplantation cyclophosphamide. A marrow graft followed busulfan-fludarabine conditioning, with cyclophosphamide on days +3 and +4. This clone was detected a few times. Germline values: CDR1 MGHRA, CDR2 YSYEKL. V gave up 4 bases and J gave up 2 bases, with 14 bases separating them. This CDR3 comprises 15 residues. Method: immunoSEQ multiplex PCR; TCRdb's copy keeps in-frame clones and lacks some. Captured here are thousands of clones, none seen once; the top ten comprise roughly 53%. This specimen was PBMCs, taken after allogeneic stem cell transplant with posttransplant cyclophosphamide. The origin of this receptor is a male patient between 45 and 59 years old who received an allogeneic stem cell transplant from an unrelated donor, was CMV-positive, and had acute GVHD only. Part of the T cells may come from the graft donor. V and J are TRBV4-1 and TRBJ2-5; D is unresolved. The CDR3 DNA follows: TGCGCCAGCAGCCCCCATTCCGCTAGTCAAGAGACCCAGTACTTC. Its translation: CASSPHSASQETQYF.